The 3 T cell receptor beta chains given below trace back to one sample, sequenced in a study of shared clonotypes between healthy human individuals. This table comes from immunoSEQ multiplex PCR, and its TCRdb copy is limited to in-frame clones, with some not included. The top ten clones hold approximately 1.5% of a sample with approximately 940,000 clones, about 80% of them seen once. Sample: memory CD4+ T cells sorted from blood. This sample's subset: CD45RA-negative fraction. These receptors were obtained from a man aged 18 to 29 in good health.

V and J are TRBV1 and TRBJ2-1; TRBD2 is taken as the D call from the table, unchecked against the DNA. TRBV1 is a pseudogene segment. The CDR3 is 18 residues long. CDR3 sequence: CTSSQRVAGGPKKNEQFF. The CDR3 DNA follows: TGCACCAGCAGCCAGAGAGTAGCGGGAGGGCCAAAAAAGAATGAGCAGTTCTTC.

The V and J genes are TRBV5-3 and TRBJ2-3; possibly TRBD1 for D (5 bases). TRBV5-3 is noted as an ORF with a role that remains uncertain. The CDR3 is 18 amino acids. V was shortened by 1 base and J by 1 base, with 19 bases between the two germline ends. CDR3 nucleotide sequence: TGTGCCAGAAGCTTGTGGCCCACCAGGGTAGCTGGCACAGATACGCAGTATTTT. Its protein product is CARSLWPTRVAGTDTQYF.

The DNA for the CDR3 is TGTGCCAGCAGCTATCCCGGGGAGCTGTTTTTT. This encodes CASSYPGELFF. This rearrangement joins TRBV21-1 to TRBJ2-2; the table's D call, TRBD2, was not checked against the DNA. TRBV21-1 is assigned pseudogene status. The CDR3 runs 11 residues.